This T cell receptor beta chain was sequenced in a study of blood T cell repertoires in COVID-19. Study details: Some COVID-19 samples were acute and others convalescent; all came from the United States, Italy and Spain. Sources were T cells, B-cell-depleted T cells, or PBMCs; the material itself was cDNA or gDNA.

As to this clone: At one end the junction does not follow the germline gene, possibly because of a read error.

This CDR3 has 18 residues. Germline V lookup: CDR1 SSHAT, CDR2 FNYEAQ (reference sequence). In the original processing: Nucleated cell counts were estimated from reference gene primer amplification. Repertoires were generated with immunoSEQ multiplex PCR, while TCRdb's copy carries only in-frame clones and drops some. That table gives V, J and clone size, and the DNA gave D and trimming. Here the sample spans around 97,000 clones, around 89% being singletons. The genes are TRBV7-7 and TRBJ2-1; TRBD2 matches 10 bases. The specimen was peripheral blood. The clonotype was recovered from a woman aged 60-70 years with acute or convalescent COVID-19. CDR3 DNA: TGTGCTAGCAGCTTAGGGGCTAGCGGGAGCATGGCCTACAATGAGCAGTTCTTC. Amino acids: CASSLGASGSMAYNEQFF.